Below are 25 T cell receptor beta chains sequenced from a single sample in a study of T-cell reconstitution after alpha-beta-depleted transplantation in children. Preparation of the TCRbeta library used unique molecular identifiers. TCRdb ran MiXCR on the PCR reads and lists one entry per CDR3 protein. The sample shows a few hundred thousand distinct CDR3 sequences, 13% of them seen only once. The sample was PBMCs, taken from the stem cell graft. The receptors here all came from a human donor who donated a stem cell graft to a child with Fanconi anemia.

This clonotype was recorded at least ten times. The V call is TRBV2, the J call TRBJ2-1, with D uncertain. Germline lookup yields CDR1 SNHLY and CDR2 FYNNEI. The ends were cut back, 7 bases at V and 0 bases at J, with 13 bases in the middle. The CDR3 extends over 15 amino acids. The CDR3 spells CASKGLGFSYNEQFF. As DNA, the CDR3 is TGTGCCAGCAAAGGGTTAGGGTTCTCCTACAATGAGCAGTTCTTC.

The V gene is TRBV20-1, the J gene TRBJ2-5; D is perhaps TRBD1 (5 bases). CDR3 length: 14 amino acids. V was cut by 5 bases and J by 1 base, with 14 bases left in between. The germline CDR1 and CDR2 sequences are DFQATT and SNEGSKA (reference sequence). The CDR3: CSAANPGIQETQYF. The CDR3 DNA reads as TGCAGTGCTGCCAATCCAGGGATCCAAGAGACCCAGTACTTC.

The chain employs TRBV6-5 and TRBJ2-2, with 7 bases lining up with TRBD2. CDR3 length: 15 amino acids. Germline values: CDR1 MNHEY, CDR2 SVGAGI. With 4 bases clipped from V and 6 bases from J, the junction kept 8 bases outside the gene matches. As DNA, the CDR3 is TGTGCCAGCAGTTCGGGGGAGGGTAGGGCCGGGGAGCTGTTTTTT. Encoded protein: CASSSGEGRAGELFF.

This clonotype was seen many times. The V and J genes are TRBV12-3 or TRBV12-4 and TRBJ2-7; D remains ambiguous. V was pared by 1 base and J by 2 bases, with 3 bases between. CDR3 length: 12 amino acids. DNA for the CDR3: TGTGCCAGCAGTTTAGTGCCCTACGAGCAGTACTTC. It specifies CASSLVPYEQYF.

V usage is TRBV7-8 and J usage is TRBJ1-4, with 7 bases aligning to TRBD1. There are 16 residues in the CDR3. Germline V gene data show CDR1 as SGHVS and CDR2 as FQNEAQ. V was pared by 4 bases and J by 7 bases, with 12 bases of the junction left unmatched. Here the CDR3 reads CASSSLGEGASEKLFF. The CDR3 bases are TGTGCCAGCAGCTCGCTGGGTGAGGGGGCGAGTGAAAAACTGTTTTTT.

This rearrangement joins TRBV29-1 to TRBJ2-7; TRBD2 is a possible D gene (6 bases). This CDR3 has 13 amino acids. V was clipped by 4 bases and J by 2 bases, with 12 bases between them. Germline V gene sequence: CDR1 SQVTM, CDR2 ANQGSEA. Here the CDR3 reads CSVVGGYPYEQYF. The DNA for the CDR3 is TGCAGCGTTGTGGGGGGATACCCCTACGAGCAGTACTTC.

This chain links TRBV29-1 with TRBJ1-3; D might be TRBD1 (6 bases). Trimming shortened V by 5 bases and J by 4 bases, and 18 bases separated the two germline ends. CDR1 SQVTM and CDR2 ANQGSEA come from the germline V gene. The CDR3 totals 15 residues. The CDR3 sequence: CSVQKSGAGGNTIYF. Written as DNA, the CDR3 is TGCAGCGTTCAAAAATCAGGGGCCGGGGGAAACACCATATATTTT.

This chain links TRBV6-5 with TRBJ1-1; D is undetermined. CDR3 length equals 15 residues. V lost 1 base and J lost 1, with 10 bases in between. The germline gives CDR1 MNHEY, CDR2 SVGAGI. In DNA, the CDR3 is TGTGCCAGCAGTTACTGGGCCACGCCGAACACTGAAGCTTTCTTT. This encodes CASSYWATPNTEAFF.

The chain employs TRBV4-2 and TRBJ2-1, with D perhaps TRBD1 (5 bases). Germline lookup yields CDR1 LGHNA and CDR2 YNFKEQ. This CDR3 spans 13 amino acids. Trimming shortened V by 4 bases and J by 7 bases, and 11 bases separated the two germline ends. As DNA, the CDR3 is TGTGCCAGCAGCCCAAGGGGTTTTAATGAGCAGTTCTTC. It codes for CASSPRGFNEQFF.

This chain joins TRBV6-2 or TRBV6-3 and TRBJ2-5, with 11 bases aligning to TRBD2. Germline V CDR1 and CDR2: MNHEY, SVGEGT. The CDR3 length is 17 residues. J lost 7 bases, V lost 5 bases, and 15 bases had no gene match. CDR3 in amino acids: CASSPLTSGVTPATQYF. In DNA form, the CDR3 reads TGTGCCAGCAGTCCACTGACTAGCGGGGTCACTCCGGCGACCCAGTACTTC.

V usage is TRBV29-1 and J usage is TRBJ2-7; weak D call: TRBD1 (5 bases). CDR1 is SQVTM and CDR2 is ANQGSEA in the germline V gene. V was trimmed by 6 bases and J by 0 bases, leaving 12 bases between them. There are 13 residues in the CDR3. CDR3 sequence (DNA): TGCAGCGTCGTCAAGGGGCTCTCCTACGAGCAGTACTTC. Translated: CSVVKGLSYEQYF.

The chain employs TRBV14 and TRBJ2-5; D unclear. The germline V and J ends were trimmed by 4 bases and 1 base, with 13 bases remaining between them. This CDR3 comprises 15 residues. Germline CDR1 is SGHDN and CDR2 is FVKESK. CDR3 coding DNA: TGTGCCAGCAGCCCTTTTGGCCTTTCCCAAGAGACCCAGTACTTC. Residues: CASSPFGLSQETQYF.

This clonotype was detected only a few times. The V and J genes are TRBV5-5 and TRBJ2-7; TRBD1 is a possible D gene (5 bases). Deletions cut 0 bases from V and 2 bases from J, with 12 bases between. Germline V gene lookup returns CDR1 SGHKS and CDR2 YYEKEE (reference sequence). This CDR3 has 15 amino acids. The CDR3 DNA reads as TGTGCCAGCAGCTTGGGGCCAGGGATGACCTACGAGCAGTACGTC. This gives the protein CASSLGPGMTYEQYV.

There are many counts of this clonotype. The chain uses TRBV12-3 or TRBV12-4 and TRBJ1-1, with 7 bases matching TRBD1. The CDR3 consists of 15 residues. V lost 6 bases to trimming and J lost 4 bases; unmatched junction nucleotides: 11. The CDR3 DNA is TGTGCCAGCAGGGGCCCACAGGGGAGAGTCACTGAAGCTTTCTTT. Translated, it gives CASRGPQGRVTEAFF.

At least ten counts were recorded for this clonotype. The V and J genes are TRBV10-3 and TRBJ1-1; TRBD1 might be the D (6 bases). The CDR3 sequence is 14 residues long. Trimming shortened V by 5 bases and J by 2 bases, and 12 bases separated the two germline ends. Per the germline V gene, CDR1 is ENHRY and CDR2 is SYGVKD. The CDR3, as DNA: TGTGCCATCAGTCACGACAGGATTAACACTGAAGCTTTCTTT. Its translation is CAISHDRINTEAFF.

This clonotype was found a few times. The genes are TRBV5-1 and TRBJ1-2, with TRBD1 as a possible D gene (6 bases). The CDR3 covers 14 residues. Deletions cut 0 bases from V and 5 bases from J, with 11 bases between. CDR1 and CDR2 from the germline V gene are SGHRS and YFSETQ. As DNA, the CDR3 is TGCGCCAGCAGCTTGGAAGGGACACCTTATGGCTACACCTTC. Translated: CASSLEGTPYGYTF.

The chain carries TRBV5-1 and TRBJ1-1, with a tentative D call TRBD1 (5 bases). V lost 0 bases to trimming and J lost 6 bases, with 9 bases between them. The length of the CDR3 is 13 residues. CDR1 is SGHRS and CDR2 is YFSETQ in the germline V gene. The DNA of the CDR3 is TGCGCCAGCAGCTTGGGGACAATGGCTGAAGCTTTCTTT. This sequence encodes CASSLGTMAEAFF.

This chain links TRBV12-3 or TRBV12-4 with TRBJ2-1; possibly TRBD2 for D (5 bases). This CDR3 contains 13 residues. Trimming pared 11 bases from V and 0 bases from J, leaving 11 bases between. CDR3 loop: CASGFGSYNEQFF. The CDR3 nucleotides read TGTGCCTCGGGATTCGGCTCCTACAATGAGCAGTTCTTC.

V usage is TRBV5-1 and J usage is TRBJ2-7, with D tentatively TRBD1 (5 bases). Germline-derived CDR1 and CDR2 are SGHRS and YFSETQ. V was trimmed by 4 bases and J by 5 bases, leaving 16 bases between them. The CDR3 runs to 14 residues. The CDR3 loop reads CASSDLKGSNEQYF. In DNA form, the CDR3 reads TGCGCCAGCAGCGACTTAAAGGGGTCCAACGAGCAGTACTTC.

The chain employs TRBV12-3 or TRBV12-4 and TRBJ1-6; TRBD1 matches at 7 bases. The CDR3 extends over 14 amino acids. The ends lost 6 bases at V and 5 bases at J; junction bases unmatched: 4. CDR3 sequence reads: CASSLDRDNSPLHF. The CDR3 nucleotides read TGTGCCAGCAGCCTCGACAGGGATAATTCACCCCTCCACTTT.

The table lists this clonotype with many counts. The gene calls are TRBV28 and TRBJ1-5, with TRBD1 matching over 8 bases. V was pared by 5 bases and J by 13 bases, with 7 bases of the junction left unmatched. From germline, CDR1 is MDHEN and CDR2 SYDVKM. The CDR3 has 12 residues. The CDR3 DNA sequence: TGTGCCAGCAGTCTACTACAGGGGGAGCAGCATTTT. This codes for CASSLLQGEQHF.

The J gene is TRBJ1-1, the V gene TRBV12-3 or TRBV12-4, with D uncertain. V was cut by 3 bases and J by 6 bases, with 11 bases left in between. This CDR3 comprises 13 residues. CDR3 sequence (DNA): TGTGCCAGCAGTTTGAATGGGTTTGCTGAAGCTTTCTTT. Translated: CASSLNGFAEAFF.

The V and J genes are TRBV7-9 and TRBJ1-2; the D gene is possibly TRBD1 (5 bases). Germline assignment: CDR1 SEHNR and CDR2 FQNEAQ (reference sequence). CDR3 length: 14 residues. V gave up 8 bases and J gave up 5 bases, with 18 bases separating them. CDR3 sequence: CASGLEGRVYGYTF. The CDR3 DNA sequence: TGTGCCAGCGGTCTGGAGGGCAGGGTATATGGCTACACCTTC. The full variable domain, in which reference TRBV7-9 and TRBJ1-2 provide the parts outside the CDR3, is DTGVSQNPRHKITKRGQNVTFRCDPISEHNRLYWYRQTLGQGPEFLTYFQNEAQLEKSRLLSDRFSAERPKGSFSTLEIQRTEQGDSAMYLCASGLEGRVYGYTFGSGTRLTVV.

About this clonotype: This may be a read error, as it is one base from a much larger clone. This rearrangement joins TRBV5-1 to TRBJ2-5; D unclear. With 1 base removed from V and 0 bases from J, the gap between germline ends came to 7 bases. Per germline, CDR1 SGHRS and CDR2 YFSETQ. The CDR3 covers 14 residues. The CDR3 DNA sequence: TGCGCCAGCAGCTTGATGGCAGACCAAGAGACCCAGTACTTC. Its protein is CASSLMADQETQYF.

This clonotype was counted ten times or more. The V gene is TRBV5-1, the J gene TRBJ2-5; a weak D match, TRBD2 (5 bases). CDR3 length equals 14 residues. V lost 7 bases, J lost 4 bases, and 17 bases lay in between. Germline values: CDR1 SGHRS, CDR2 YFSETQ. The CDR3 DNA follows: TGCGCCAGCTCACCTGAGGGAAGTGGAGAGACCCAGTACTTC. Amino acids: CASSPEGSGETQYF.